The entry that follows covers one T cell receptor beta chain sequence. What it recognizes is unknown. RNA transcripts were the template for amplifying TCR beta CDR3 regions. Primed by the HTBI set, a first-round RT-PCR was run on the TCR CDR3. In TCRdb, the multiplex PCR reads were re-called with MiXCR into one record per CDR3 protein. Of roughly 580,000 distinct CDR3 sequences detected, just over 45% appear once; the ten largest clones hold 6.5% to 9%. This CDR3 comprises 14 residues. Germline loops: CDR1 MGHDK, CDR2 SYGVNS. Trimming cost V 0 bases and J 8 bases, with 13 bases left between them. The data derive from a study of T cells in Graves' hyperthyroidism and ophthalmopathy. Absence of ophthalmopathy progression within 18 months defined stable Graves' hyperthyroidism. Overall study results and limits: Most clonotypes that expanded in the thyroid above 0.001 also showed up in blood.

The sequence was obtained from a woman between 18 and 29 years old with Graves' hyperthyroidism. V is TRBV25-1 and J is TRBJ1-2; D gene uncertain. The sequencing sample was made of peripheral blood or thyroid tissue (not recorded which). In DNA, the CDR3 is TGTGCCAGCAGTGAATATGACGGGCGACGGGGCTACACCTTC. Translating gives CASSEYDGRRGYTF.